The 26 T cell receptor beta chains listed next were all sequenced from one sample in a study of T cell changes during pregnancy in multiple sclerosis. Method: immunoSEQ multiplex PCR; TCRdb's copy keeps in-frame clones and lacks some. This table holds 50,000 to 65,000 clones, around 93% found once. Material: CD8+ T cells from peripheral blood mononuclear cells, obtained in the second trimester of pregnancy. These receptors were taken from a female donor with multiple sclerosis, enrolled in a pregnancy study.

This chain links TRBV27 with TRBJ1-2; no definite D call. The ends were cut back, 5 bases at V and 0 bases at J, with 7 bases in the middle. Germline CDR1 MNHEY, CDR2 SMNVEV (reference sequence). CDR3 length: 13 amino acids. This CDR3 is CASSPNSNYGYTF. For the CDR3, the DNA is TGTGCCAGCAGTCCCAATTCTAACTATGGCTACACCTTC.

The rearrangement joins TRBV7-9 to TRBJ2-1, with D uncertain. This CDR3 region has 12 residues. CDR1 and CDR2 (germline): SEHNR, FQNEAQ (reference sequence). Trimming took off 0 bases at V and 9 bases at J, with 6 bases between the two ends. The CDR3 reads CASSLARLEQFF. The DNA of the CDR3 is TGTGCCAGCAGCTTAGCGCGGCTTGAGCAGTTCTTC.

This sequence joins TRBV9 and TRBJ2-2; D is possibly TRBD1 (5 bases). V was shortened by 0 bases and J by 5 bases, with 11 bases between the two germline ends. Germline V CDR1 and CDR2: SGDLS, YYNGEE. The CDR3 is made up of 15 amino acids. CDR3 sequence reads: CASSVGSRATGELFF. The CDR3 bases are TGTGCCAGCAGCGTAGGGAGCAGGGCTACCGGGGAGCTGTTTTTT.

Written as DNA, the CDR3 is TGCGCCAGCAGTGAATCACAACTAGCGGGCACAGATACGCAGTATTTT. This translates into CASSESQLAGTDTQYF. The chain couples TRBV10-1 to TRBJ2-3, with 8 bases identical to TRBD2. Germline lookup yields CDR1 WNHNN and CDR2 SYGVQD (reference sequence). The CDR3 length is 16 residues. With V trimmed by 3 bases and J by 1 base, 6 bases remained unmatched.

J is TRBJ2-6 and V is TRBV6-4, with D unresolved. The CDR3 is made up of 16 amino acids. Germline V gene lookup returns CDR1 MRHNA and CDR2 SNTAGT. Deletions cut 2 bases from V and 0 bases from J, with 8 bases between. The CDR3 coding sequence is TGTGCCAGCAGTGACGAGTTATCCTCTGGGGCCAACGTCCTGACTTTC. It yields the protein CASSDELSSGANVLTF.

The J gene is TRBJ1-2, the V gene TRBV27, with 10 bases matching TRBD1. Looked up from germline, CDR1 is MNHEY and CDR2 is SMNVEV (reference sequence). This CDR3 is 17 amino acids long. V was pared by 2 bases and J by 3 bases, with 9 bases of the junction left unmatched. The CDR3 region has the DNA TGTGCCAGCAGTTTAACCCGTCGGACAGGGGGAGACTATGGCTACACCTTC. Protein sequence: CASSLTRRTGGDYGYTF.

J is TRBJ2-1 and V is TRBV7-9; tentatively, D is TRBD2 (6 bases). Trimming pared 7 bases from V and 0 bases from J, leaving 16 bases between. Germline CDR1 SEHNR, CDR2 FQNEAQ (reference sequence). The CDR3 spans 16 residues. The CDR3: CASKGGRPPSYNEQFF. The CDR3 DNA sequence: TGTGCCAGCAAGGGTGGGAGGCCCCCCTCCTACAATGAGCAGTTCTTC.

The sample holds one count of this clone. This chain links TRBV10-3 with TRBJ2-1, with 10 bases lining up with TRBD2. Germline CDR1 and CDR2: ENHRY and SYGVKD. This CDR3 region has 17 residues. J was trimmed by 2 bases and V by 2 bases; bases with no gene match: 6. The CDR3 is CAISEEVAGGPYNEQFF. The CDR3 nucleotides read TGTGCCATCAGTGAGGAAGTAGCGGGAGGTCCCTACAATGAGCAGTTCTTC.

The chain employs TRBV27 and TRBJ2-7, with D possibly being TRBD1 (6 bases). V lost 4 bases to trimming and J lost 3 bases, with 13 bases between them. This CDR3 is 14 amino acids long. Germline assignment: CDR1 MNHEY and CDR2 SMNVEV (reference sequence). The CDR3 here is CASSSIDRFYEQYF. The CDR3 region has the DNA TGTGCCAGCAGTTCAATTGACAGGTTCTACGAGCAGTACTTC.

The rearrangement joins TRBV4-1 to TRBJ1-3, with a tentative D call TRBD1 (6 bases). The V gene lost 0 bases and the J gene lost 2 bases, with 8 bases spanning the gap. This CDR3 comprises 15 residues. Germline V CDR1 and CDR2: MGHRA, YSYEKL. The CDR3 here is CASSQDRGTGNTIYF. The CDR3, as DNA: TGCGCCAGCAGCCAAGACAGGGGAACTGGAAACACCATATATTTT.

J is TRBJ1-1 and V is TRBV18; a possible D gene is TRBD1 (6 bases). Per germline, CDR1 KGHSH and CDR2 LQKENI. This CDR3 has 14 residues. V was pared by 2 bases and J by 5 bases, with 12 bases between. The CDR3 sequence: CASSPLLRGTEAFF. The DNA of the CDR3 is TGTGCCAGCTCACCATTGCTCAGGGGAACTGAAGCTTTCTTT.

The V and J genes are TRBV5-6 and TRBJ1-1; tentatively, D is TRBD1 (5 bases). This CDR3 is 15 amino acids long. Between the trimmed V and J ends, which lost 2 bases and 0 bases, there was a span of 11 bases. Germline loops: CDR1 SGHDT, CDR2 YYEEEE. In DNA form, the CDR3 reads TGTGCCAGCAGCTTTCTCCAGACAGTGAACACTGAAGCTTTCTTT. It encodes CASSFLQTVNTEAFF.

This chain links TRBV15 with TRBJ2-7; TRBD1 agrees at 7 bases. The CDR3 spans 15 residues. Germline loops: CDR1 LNHNV, CDR2 YYDKDF (reference sequence). V lost 0 bases, J lost 1 base, and 3 bases stayed unmatched. The CDR3 DNA is TGTGCCACCAGCAGAGATTGGGACAGATCCTACGAGCAGTACTTC. Its protein product is CATSRDWDRSYEQYF.

V gene TRBV28 combines with J gene TRBJ2-7; TRBD2 aligns across 9 bases. In germline, CDR1 is MDHEN, CDR2 SYDVKM. The CDR3 is 15 residues long. Losses at the gene ends were 6 bases for V and 0 bases for J; bases not matched to a gene: 6. The CDR3 loop is CASRGLAFSSYEQYF. The CDR3 region has the DNA TGTGCCAGCAGGGGACTAGCTTTTAGCTCCTACGAGCAGTACTTC. Supplemented by reference TRBV28 and TRBJ2-7, the full variable domain reads DVKVTQSSRYLVKRTGEKVFLECVQDMDHENMFWYRQDPGLGLRLIYFSYDVKMKEKGDIPEGYSVSREKKERFSLILESASTNQTSMYLCASRGLAFSSYEQYFGPGTRLTVT.

V gene TRBV19 combines with J gene TRBJ1-1; no clear D. From germline, CDR1 is LNHDA and CDR2 SQIVND (reference sequence). The CDR3 totals 12 residues. V was shortened by 6 bases and J by 0 bases, with 5 bases between the two germline ends. CDR3 nucleotides: TGTGCCAGTAGCATCCTGAACACTGAAGCTTTCTTT. Translating gives CASSILNTEAFF.

The chain carries TRBV27 and TRBJ2-1, with TRBD2 matching over 7 bases. The CDR3 totals 18 residues. CDR1 is MNHEY and CDR2 is SMNVEV in the germline V gene (reference sequence). V shed 5 bases and J 0 bases; nucleotides not matched to a gene: 13. The CDR3 spells CASSPRTPGLLSYNEQFF. CDR3 DNA sequence: TGTGCCAGCAGTCCAAGAACGCCGGGACTACTCTCCTACAATGAGCAGTTCTTC.

The chain joins TRBV2 to TRBJ2-2; D may be TRBD1 (5 bases). V lost 2 bases, J lost 6 bases, and 10 bases lay in between. There are 14 residues in the CDR3. Germline lookup yields CDR1 SNHLY and CDR2 FYNNEI. The CDR3 sequence is CASSERQKAGELFF. CDR3 in DNA: TGTGCCAGCAGTGAACGACAGAAAGCCGGGGAGCTGTTTTTT.

The chain uses TRBV9 and TRBJ2-7, with 10 bases identical to TRBD1. The CDR3 has 14 residues. After removal of 2 bases from V and 4 bases from J, the junction contained 3 bases not matched to a gene. The germline V gene has CDR1 SGDLS and CDR2 YYNGEE. The CDR3 region has the DNA TGTGCCAGCAGCGTGGGGACAGGGGCTTACGAGCAGTACTTC. Translated, it gives CASSVGTGAYEQYF.

The V and J genes are TRBV11-3 and TRBJ1-4, with TRBD1 as a possible D gene (5 bases). Trimming left V 2 bases short and J 7 bases short, with 23 bases between. From germline, CDR1 is SGHNT and CDR2 YENEEA. The CDR3 contains 18 residues. The CDR3 loop is CASSLPVSTGQGGEKLFF. The CDR3 DNA is TGTGCCAGCAGCTTACCGGTGAGCACCGGGCAGGGTGGTGAAAAACTGTTTTTT.

The chain joins TRBV5-5 to TRBJ1-1, with 8 bases identical to TRBD1. Trimming removed 3 bases from V and 4 bases from J; junction bases left unmatched: 2. The CDR3 extends over 13 amino acids. Per germline, CDR1 SGHKS and CDR2 YYEKEE (reference sequence). DNA of the CDR3: TGTGCCAGCAGCTCCGACAGGGGCACTGAAGCTTTCTTT. As protein: CASSSDRGTEAFF.

This rearrangement joins TRBV4-3 to TRBJ2-1; 14 bases are shared with TRBD2. CDR1 and CDR2 (germline): LGHNA, YSLEER. The CDR3 length is 18 residues. Losses at the gene ends were 2 bases for V and 4 bases for J; bases not matched to a gene: 7. Here the CDR3 DNA reads TGCGCCAGCAGCCAACCGGGACTAGCGGGAGAGAAGTACAATGAGCAGTTCTTC. The encoded protein is CASSQPGLAGEKYNEQFF.

The chain uses TRBV6-4 and TRBJ2-2; maybe TRBD2 (5 bases). Germline CDR1 and CDR2: MRHNA and SNTAGT. Deletions cut 3 bases from V and 3 bases from J, with 5 bases between. The CDR3 contains 13 residues. The CDR3 spells CASSERDTGELFF. The CDR3 region has the DNA TGTGCCAGCAGTGAGCGGGACACCGGGGAGCTGTTTTTT.

J is TRBJ1-2 and V is TRBV30; D is ambiguous. Germline assignment: CDR1 GTSNPN and CDR2 SVGIG (reference sequence). The CDR3 is made up of 8 amino acids. This chain's CDR3 is CGAYGYTF. The CDR3 coding sequence is TGTGGGGCCTATGGCTACACCTTC.

V gene TRBV6-5 combines with J gene TRBJ2-2; weak D call: TRBD1 (5 bases). V lost 5 bases to trimming and J lost 4 bases, with 5 bases between them. Germline loops: CDR1 MNHEY, CDR2 SVGAGI. CDR3 length: 12 residues. This CDR3 reads CASSQGTGELFF. The CDR3 DNA reads TGTGCCAGCAGTCAGGGCACCGGGGAGCTGTTTTTT.

The chain uses TRBV7-9 and TRBJ1-4, with 7 bases lining up with TRBD1. The CDR3 runs to 14 residues. J lost 8 bases, V lost 4 bases, and 7 bases had no gene match. The germline CDR1 and CDR2 sequences are SEHNR and FQNEAQ (reference sequence). The CDR3: CASSSPLDREKLFF. DNA for the CDR3: TGTGCCAGCAGCTCACCCCTGGACAGGGAAAAACTGTTTTTT.

The J gene is TRBJ2-7, the V gene TRBV23-1, with no clear D. TRBV23-1 is reported as an ORF; its role is uncertain. V was shortened by 3 bases and J by 7 bases, with 7 bases between the two germline ends. The CDR3 extends over 11 amino acids. The CDR3 reads CASSHAQEQYF. The CDR3 bases are TGCGCCAGCAGTCACGCTCAGGAGCAGTACTTC.